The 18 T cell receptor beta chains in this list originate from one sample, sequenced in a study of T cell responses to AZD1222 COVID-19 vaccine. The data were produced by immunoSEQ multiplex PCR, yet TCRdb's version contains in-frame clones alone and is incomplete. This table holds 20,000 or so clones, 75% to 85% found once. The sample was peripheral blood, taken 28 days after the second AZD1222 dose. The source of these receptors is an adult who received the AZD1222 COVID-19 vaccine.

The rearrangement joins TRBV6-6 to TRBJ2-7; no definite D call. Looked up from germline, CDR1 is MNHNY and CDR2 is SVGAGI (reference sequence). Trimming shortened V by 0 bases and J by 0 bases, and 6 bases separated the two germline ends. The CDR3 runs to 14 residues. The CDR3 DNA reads TGTGCCAGCAGTTACTCGGGCAGCTCCTACGAGCAGTACTTC. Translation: CASSYSGSSYEQYF.

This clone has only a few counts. The CDR3 here is CASSPRQGAVYGYTF. In nucleotides, the CDR3 is TGTGCCAGCAGCCCCCGACAGGGGGCGGTCTATGGCTACACCTTC. The rearrangement uses TRBV7-2 and TRBJ1-2; 10 positions match TRBD1. Germline CDR1 reads SGHTA; CDR2 reads FQGNSA. The length of the CDR3 is 15 residues. The trim removed 5 bases at V and 4 bases at J, leaving 7 bases unmatched.

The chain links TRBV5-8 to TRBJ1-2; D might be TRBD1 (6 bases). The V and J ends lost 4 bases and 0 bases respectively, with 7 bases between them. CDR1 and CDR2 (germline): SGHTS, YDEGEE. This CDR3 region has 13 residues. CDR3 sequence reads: CASSRTANYGYTF. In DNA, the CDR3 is TGTGCCAGCAGCCGGACAGCTAACTATGGCTACACCTTC.

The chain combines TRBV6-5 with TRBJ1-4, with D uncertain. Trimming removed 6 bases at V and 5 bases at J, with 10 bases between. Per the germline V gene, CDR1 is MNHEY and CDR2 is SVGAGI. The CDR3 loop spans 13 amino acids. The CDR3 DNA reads TGTGCCAGCAGGGCGCGGAAAAATGAAAAACTGTTTTTT. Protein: CASRARKNEKLFF.

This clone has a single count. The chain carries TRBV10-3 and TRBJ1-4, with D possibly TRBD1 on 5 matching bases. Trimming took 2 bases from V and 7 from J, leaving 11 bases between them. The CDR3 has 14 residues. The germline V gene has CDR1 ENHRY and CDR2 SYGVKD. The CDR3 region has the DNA TGTGCCATCAGTGAGATTGGGACCGGTGAAAAACTGTTTTTT. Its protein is CAISEIGTGEKLFF.

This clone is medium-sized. CDR3 sequence (DNA): TGTGCCAGCAGCGTAGAGGGGGGAGGGCCACCTGAGCAGTTCTTC. Encoded protein: CASSVEGGGPPEQFF. This sequence joins TRBV9 and TRBJ2-1, with D perhaps matching TRBD2 (7 bases). The V and J ends lost 0 bases and 9 bases respectively, with 16 bases between them. CDR3 length: 15 residues. Looked up from germline, CDR1 is SGDLS and CDR2 is YYNGEE.

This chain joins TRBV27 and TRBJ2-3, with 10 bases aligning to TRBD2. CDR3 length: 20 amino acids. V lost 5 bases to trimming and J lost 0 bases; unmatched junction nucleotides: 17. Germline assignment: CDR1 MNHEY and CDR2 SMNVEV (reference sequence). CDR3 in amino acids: CASSGGLARLESFSTDTQYF. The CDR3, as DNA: TGTGCCAGCAGTGGGGGACTAGCGAGACTCGAGAGCTTTAGCACAGATACGCAGTATTTT.

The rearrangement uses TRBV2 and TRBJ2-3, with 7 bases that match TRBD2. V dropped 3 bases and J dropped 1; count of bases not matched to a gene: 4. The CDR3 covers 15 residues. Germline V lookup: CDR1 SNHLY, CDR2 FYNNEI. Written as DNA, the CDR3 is TGTGCCAGCAGTGATACCAGCGGGGGCACAGATACGCAGTATTTT. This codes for CASSDTSGGTDTQYF.

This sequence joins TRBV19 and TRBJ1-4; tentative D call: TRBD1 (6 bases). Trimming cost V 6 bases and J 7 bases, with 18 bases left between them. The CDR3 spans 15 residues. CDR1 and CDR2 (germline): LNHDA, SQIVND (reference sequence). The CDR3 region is CASREQGSRSEKLFF. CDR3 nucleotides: TGTGCCAGTAGAGAGCAGGGGAGTCGTAGTGAAAAACTGTTTTTT.

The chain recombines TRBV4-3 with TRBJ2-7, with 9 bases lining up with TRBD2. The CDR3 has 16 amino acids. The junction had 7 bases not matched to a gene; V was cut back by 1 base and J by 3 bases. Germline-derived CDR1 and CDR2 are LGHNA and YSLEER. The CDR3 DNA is TGCGCCAGCAGCCAAGGGCTAGCGGGGACCATCTACGAGCAGTACTTC. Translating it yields CASSQGLAGTIYEQYF.

The CDR3 reads CASSQARSTIYF. In nucleotides, the CDR3 is TGTGCCAGCAGCCAAGCTCGGAGCACCATATATTTT. This chain links TRBV3-1 (or the pseudogene TRBV3-2) with TRBJ1-3; D is uncertain. Germline lookup yields CDR1 LGHDT and CDR2 YNNKEL (reference sequence). Trimming shortened V by 1 base and J by 9 bases, and 7 bases separated the two germline ends. CDR3 length: 12 amino acids.

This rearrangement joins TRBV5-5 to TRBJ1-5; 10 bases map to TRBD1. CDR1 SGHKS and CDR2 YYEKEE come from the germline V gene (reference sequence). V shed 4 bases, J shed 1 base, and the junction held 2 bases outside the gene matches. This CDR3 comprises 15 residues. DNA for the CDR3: TGTGCCAGCAGCCGGGACAGGGGCAGCAATCAGCCCCAGCATTTT. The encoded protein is CASSRDRGSNQPQHF.

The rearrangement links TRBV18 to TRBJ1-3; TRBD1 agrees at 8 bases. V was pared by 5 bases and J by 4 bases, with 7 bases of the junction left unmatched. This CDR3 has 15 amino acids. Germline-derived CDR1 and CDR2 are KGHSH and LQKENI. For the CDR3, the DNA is TGTGCCAGCTCAGGACAGGGTTCGTCCGGAAACACCATATATTTT. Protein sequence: CASSGQGSSGNTIYF.

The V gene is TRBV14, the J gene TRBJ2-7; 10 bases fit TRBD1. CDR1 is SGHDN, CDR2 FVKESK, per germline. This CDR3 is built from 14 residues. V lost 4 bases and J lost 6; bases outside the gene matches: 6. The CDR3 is CASSREDRGAEQYF. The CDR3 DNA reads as TGTGCCAGCAGCCGGGAGGACAGGGGGGCCGAGCAGTACTTC. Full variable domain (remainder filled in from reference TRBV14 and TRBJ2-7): EAGVTQFPSHSVIEKGQTVTLRCDPISGHDNLYWYRRVMGKEIKFLLHFVKESKQDESGMPNNRFLAERTGGTYSTLKVQPAELEDSGVYFCASSREDRGAEQYFGPGTRLTVT.

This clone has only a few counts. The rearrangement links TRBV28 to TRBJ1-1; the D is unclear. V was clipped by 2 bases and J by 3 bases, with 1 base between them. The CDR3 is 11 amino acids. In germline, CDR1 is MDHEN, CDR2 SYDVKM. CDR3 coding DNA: TGTGCCAGCAGTTTAGACACTGAAGCTTTCTTT. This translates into CASSLDTEAFF. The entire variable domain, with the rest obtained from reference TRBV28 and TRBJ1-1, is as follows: DVKVTQSSRYLVKRTGEKVFLECVQDMDHENMFWYRQDPGLGLRLIYFSYDVKMKEKGDIPEGYSVSREKKERFSLILESASTNQTSMYLCASSLDTEAFFGQGTRLTVV.

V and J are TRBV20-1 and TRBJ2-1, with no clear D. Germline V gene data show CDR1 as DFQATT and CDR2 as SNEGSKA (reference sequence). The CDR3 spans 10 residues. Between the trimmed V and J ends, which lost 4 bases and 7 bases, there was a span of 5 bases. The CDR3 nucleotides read TGCAGTGCTACGAGAAATGAGCAGTTCTTC. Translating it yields CSATRNEQFF.

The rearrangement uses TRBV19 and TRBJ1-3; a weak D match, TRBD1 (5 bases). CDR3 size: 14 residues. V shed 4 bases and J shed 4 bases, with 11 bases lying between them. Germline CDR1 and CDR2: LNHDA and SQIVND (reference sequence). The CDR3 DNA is TGTGCCAGTAGTACCAGGGCTGCGGGAAACACCATATATTTT. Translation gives CASSTRAAGNTIYF. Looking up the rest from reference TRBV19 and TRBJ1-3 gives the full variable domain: DGGITQSPKYLFRKEGQNVTLSCEQNLNHDAMYWYRQDPGQGLRLIYYSQIVNDFQKGDIAEGYSVSREKKESFPLTVTSAQKNPTAFYLCASSTRAAGNTIYFGEGSWLTVV.

In DNA form, the CDR3 reads TGTGCCAGCAGTTTATCTAAGACAGACTACGAGCAGTACTTC. Translation: CASSLSKTDYEQYF. The chain uses TRBV27 and TRBJ2-7; the D gene is possibly TRBD1 (5 bases). This CDR3 has 14 residues. Trimming shortened V by 0 bases and J by 3 bases, and 9 bases separated the two germline ends. CDR1 MNHEY and CDR2 SMNVEV come from the germline V gene (reference sequence).